This T cell receptor (beta chain) was sequenced during a study of T cell responses to AZD1222 COVID-19 vaccine. Notes on the study in general: The peak T cell response came first, and repertoires were sampled only after it. Spike-spanning, vaccine-associated CD4 TCRs were dominant at 160-218 and 743-854.

V gave up 6 bases and J gave up 8 bases, with 16 bases separating them. The CDR3 loop spans 13 amino acids. Germline CDR1 reads LGHNT; CDR2 reads FRNRAP. Regarding this clone: Its antigen is undetermined.

Here immunoSEQ multiplex PCR was the method, and the copy in TCRdb shows in-frame clones only, minus some. The profile shows over 150,000 clones, 90% of them singletons. The source was peripheral blood, collected on day 0 of AZD1222 vaccination. The chain couples TRBV12-5 to TRBJ1-2, with D unclear. The clonotype was recovered from an adult in good health. CDR3 loop: CASGEPPGGGYTF. The CDR3 region has the DNA TGTGCTAGTGGAGAACCCCCAGGCGGCGGCTACACCTTC. The complete variable domain, with remaining parts taken from reference TRBV12-5 and TRBJ1-2, reads DARVTQTPRHKVTEMGQEVTMRCQPILGHNTVFWYRQTMMQGLELLAYFRNRAPLDDSGMPKDRFSAEMPDATLATLKIQPSEPRDSAVYFCASGEPPGGGYTFGSGTRLTVV.